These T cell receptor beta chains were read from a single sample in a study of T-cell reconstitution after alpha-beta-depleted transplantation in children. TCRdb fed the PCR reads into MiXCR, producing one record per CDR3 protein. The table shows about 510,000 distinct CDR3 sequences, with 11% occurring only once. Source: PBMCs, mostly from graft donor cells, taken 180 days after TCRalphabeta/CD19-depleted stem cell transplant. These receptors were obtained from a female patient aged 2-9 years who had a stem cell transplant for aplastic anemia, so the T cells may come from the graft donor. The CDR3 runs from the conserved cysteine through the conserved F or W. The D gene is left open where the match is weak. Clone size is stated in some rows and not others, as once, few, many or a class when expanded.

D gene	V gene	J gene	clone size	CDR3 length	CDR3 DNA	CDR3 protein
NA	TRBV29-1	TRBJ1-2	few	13	TGCAGCGTTGAAGACAGACAGGACTATGGCTACACCTTC	CSVEDRQDYGYTF
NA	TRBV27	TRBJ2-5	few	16	TGTGCCAGCAGCCGAGAAGGGGTGTTAGGCCAAGAGACCCAGTACTTC	CASSREGVLGQETQYF
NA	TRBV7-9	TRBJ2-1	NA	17	TGTGCCAGCAGCTTACAAGGGGACCCGGTGGGGTACAATGAGCAGTTCTTC	CASSLQGDPVGYNEQFF
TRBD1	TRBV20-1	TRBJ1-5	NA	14	TGCAGTGCTGCAACCGGGACAGGGGACTTGCCCCAGCATTTT	CSAATGTGDLPQHF
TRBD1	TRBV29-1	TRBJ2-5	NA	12	TGCAGCGTCGTTACAGGGGTGGAGACCCAGTACTTC	CSVVTGVETQYF
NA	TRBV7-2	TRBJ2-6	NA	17	TGTGCCAGCAGCTTAAAGCCAGGGGCGGGTGGGGCCAACGTCCTGACTTTC	CASSLKPGAGGANVLTF
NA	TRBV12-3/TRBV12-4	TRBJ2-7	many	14	TGTGCCAGCAGTTTATCTCCCGGAACTTACGAGCAGTACTTC	CASSLSPGTYEQYF
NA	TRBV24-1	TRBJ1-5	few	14	TGTGCCACCAGTGAAATCGGCCTCAATCAGCCCCAGCATTTT	CATSEIGLNQPQHF
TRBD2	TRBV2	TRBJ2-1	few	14	TGTGCCAGCAGGTTGGGACTAGTCGAGGATGAGCAGTTCTTC	CASRLGLVEDEQFF
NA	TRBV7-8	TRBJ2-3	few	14	TGTGCCAGCTTCCTTCCAGGGGTGAGAGATACGCAGTATTTT	CASFLPGVRDTQYF
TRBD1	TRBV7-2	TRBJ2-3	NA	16	TGTGCCAGCAGCTTAGGTGGGACAGGGGTCACAGATACGCAGTATTTT	CASSLGGTGVTDTQYF
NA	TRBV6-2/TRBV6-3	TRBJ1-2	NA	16	TGTGCCAGCAGTTACTATGGTCCAGGCCTGGGGGATGGCTACACCTTC	CASSYYGPGLGDGYTF
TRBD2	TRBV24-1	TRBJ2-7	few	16	TGTGCCACCAGTGATTTCGGGACTAGCGGGAGGCACGAGCAGTACTTC	CATSDFGTSGRHEQYF
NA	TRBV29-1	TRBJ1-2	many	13	TGCAGCGTTGAACCGCAGGGCGGCTATGGCTACACCTTC	CSVEPQGGYGYTF
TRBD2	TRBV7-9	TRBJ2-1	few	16	TGTGCCAGCAGCCAGCAGACGCTAGCGGCAACCAATGAGCAGTTCTTC	CASSQQTLAATNEQFF
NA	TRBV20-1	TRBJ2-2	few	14	TGCAGTGCGTCGGACAGATCGAACACCGGGGAGCTGTTTTTT	CSASDRSNTGELFF
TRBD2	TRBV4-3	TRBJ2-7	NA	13	TGCGCCAGCAGCGAAGGGAGGGACTACGAGCAGTACTTC	CASSEGRDYEQYF
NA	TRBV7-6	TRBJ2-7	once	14	TGTGCCAGCAGCTCCAGCGCCTTAGGGGCGAAACAGTACTTC	CASSSSALGAKQYF
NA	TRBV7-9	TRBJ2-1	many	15	TGTGCCAGCTTCCTAGGGGCTGCCTCCTACAATGAGCAGTTCTTC	CASFLGAASYNEQFF
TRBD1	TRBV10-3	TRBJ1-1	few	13	TGTGCCGCACAGGGGGCGGGCGGCACTGAAGCTTTCTTT	CAAQGAGGTEAFF
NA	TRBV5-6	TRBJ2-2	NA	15	TGTGCCAGCAGCAAAGGACTGATGAACAGCGGGGAGCTGTTTTTT	CASSKGLMNSGELFF
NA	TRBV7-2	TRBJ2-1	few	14	TGTGCCAGCAGCTTAGAGTGGGGTGGCAATGAGCAGTTCTTC	CASSLEWGGNEQFF
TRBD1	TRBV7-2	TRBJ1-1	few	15	TGTGCCAGCAGCTCGCGGCAGGGGGCGAGCACTGAAGCTTTCTTT	CASSSRQGASTEAFF
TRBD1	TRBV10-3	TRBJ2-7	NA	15	TGTGCCATCAGTGACGACGACAGGGGGAGAAACGAGCAGTACTTC	CAISDDDRGRNEQYF
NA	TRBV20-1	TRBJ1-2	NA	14	TGCAGTGCTTGCGGAGACTCGGGGCCAAATGGCTACACCTTC	CSACGDSGPNGYTF
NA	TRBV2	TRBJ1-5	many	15	TGTGCCAGCAGTGCGTCCAATGCAGGGGATCAGCCCCAGCATTTT	CASSASNAGDQPQHF
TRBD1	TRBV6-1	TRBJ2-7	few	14	TGTGCCAGCAGTACCTGGACAGGCGACTACGAGCAGTACTTC	CASSTWTGDYEQYF
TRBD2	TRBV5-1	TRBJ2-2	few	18	TGCGCCAGCACCGCCTCCATGGTGACAGCGGGAGTGACCGGGGAGCTGTTTTTT	CASTASMVTAGVTGELFF